Listed below are T cell receptor beta chains from one sample, sequenced in a study of early T cells in non-severe SARS-CoV-2 infection. TCRdb re-called the 5' RACE reads with MiXCR, one entry per CDR3 protein. In the table there are 52,000 or so distinct CDR3 sequences, under 8% of which are singletons. Sequenced material: whole blood, taken at baseline. These receptors were obtained from an adult who was a healthcare worker with PCR-confirmed SARS-CoV-2 infection or an uninfected control (not recorded which). CDR3s include the opening cysteine and the closing phenylalanine or tryptophan. A D gene is named only where the DNA matches it firmly. Clone sizes are given selectively: once, few, many, or a class where the clone is expanded.

>TRBV20-1|many|TRBJ2-7|TRBD1
TGCAGTGCTAGACCTTGGGGGACAGGGAACGAGCAGTACTTC
CSARPWGTGNEQYF
>TRBV20-1|-|TRBJ2-1|-
TGCAGTGCCCTTTGGGACCCCGACAATGAGCAGTTCTTC
CSALWDPDNEQFF
>TRBV7-9|few|TRBJ2-3|-
TGTGCCAACTCGAGGCAGGCAGGGGATACGCAGTATTTT
CANSRQAGDTQYF
>TRBV27|many|TRBJ2-2|TRBD2
TGTGCCAGCAGTTTATTTGCCTCTAGCGGGGGTACCACCGGGGAGCTGTTTTTT
CASSLFASSGGTTGELFF
>TRBV19|many|TRBJ1-2|-
TGTGCCACTCTCTCCGGGTCAGGGAACTATGGCTACACCTTC
CATLSGSGNYGYTF
>TRBV29-1|many|TRBJ2-1|-
TGCAGCGTTGCGGGGGGCAGAGACAATGAGCAGTTCTTC
CSVAGGRDNEQFF
>TRBV30|few|TRBJ1-5|-
TGTGCCTGGAGCGGGGACGGGAATCAGCCCCAGCATTTT
CAWSGDGNQPQHF
>TRBV15|few|TRBJ2-3|-
TGTGCCACCAGCAGAGGGACACTAAGCACAGATACGCAGTATTTT
CATSRGTLSTDTQYF
>TRBV11-2|many|TRBJ2-1|-
TGTGCCAGCAGCTTAGGGTTAAAGGGGACTAATGAGCAGTTCTTC
CASSLGLKGTNEQFF
>TRBV27|-|TRBJ2-7|-
TGTGCCAGCAGTTTCGGGGGCCCATCCTACGAGCAGTACTTC
CASSFGGPSYEQYF
>TRBV11-2|-|TRBJ2-1|TRBD2
TGTGCCAGCAGCACCATAGCGGGGGGCTACAATGAGCAGTTCTTC
CASSTIAGGYNEQFF
>TRBV20-1|many|TRBJ2-3|TRBD2
TGCAGTGCTAGAGTACCGGGACTAGCGGGGGGGCGCACAGATACGCAGTATTTT
CSARVPGLAGGRTDTQYF
>TRBV28|many|TRBJ1-5|-
TGTGCCAGCACACCGGGGGGGAGTGGTAGCAATCAGCCCCAGCATTTT
CASTPGGSGSNQPQHF
>TRBV7-2|-|TRBJ2-5|-
TGTGCCAGCAGTATGGGGCCCTCAGTAGAGACCCAGTACTTC
CASSMGPSVETQYF
>TRBV18|few|TRBJ2-7|TRBD1
TGTGCCAGCTCCGGAAGGACAGGGAAATACGAGCAGTACTTC
CASSGRTGKYEQYF